This TCR beta chain was sequenced during a study of blood T cell repertoires in COVID-19 (TCRdb year 2020). Regarding the study in general: Collaborator samples came from the United States, Italy and Spain and covered acute and convalescent phases of COVID-19. The material from the prospective study consisted of cDNA or gDNA derived from T cells, B-cell-depleted T cells, or PBMCs. Subjects who had been exposed to COVID-19, were actively infected with it, or had recovered from it provided the deeply sampled blood TCRbeta repertoires that made up the dataset. A freely available public database, intended as a resource for researchers studying the immune response to SARS-CoV-2, is where the repertoires were released. Samples were obtained from the ongoing ImmuneRACE study (first 160 participants) and from 1,254 subjects provided by 6 global collaborators. The sample metadata nearly always contained a de-identified subject ID, COVID-19 status, age in years and sex. Where available, HLA class I and class II types were taken from metadata supplied by the sample provider and were not determined by assay-based typing.

In the case of this clone: This receptor's antigen is unknown. No much larger clone is present one base from it, and per-base qualities are unavailable.

The immunoSEQ Assay, a bias-controlled multiplex PCR, was used to amplify TCRbeta CDR3 regions from genomic DNA. In the authors' own workflow: The number of nucleated cells in each sample was estimated from the amplification of reference gene primers within the assay. Sequence reads were collapsed and filtered to measure the absolute abundance of every unique TCRbeta CDR3 rearrangement. Productive Simpson clonality was computed per sample as the square root of Simpson's diversity index over productive rearrangements. TCRdb stores this immuneACCESS table with in-frame sequences only. Part of the clones is absent; in the studies checked, under half of the shortfall reflects unresolved V genes, and no reason is known for the rest. The V and J calls and clone size are taken from that table; D and trimming were inferred from the DNA. This sample comprises about 190,000 clones, just under 80% of them detected only once. The ten top clones hold roughly 2.8% of the sample.

The paper's findings and limits, for the study overall: How much clinical and demographic metadata was included differed by source and by participant, and the metadata was provided uncurated.

The collaborating institutions used their own protocols to collect whole blood in K2EDTA tubes. Collaborator samples were shipped for TCRbeta analysis as frozen whole blood, isolated PBMCs, or DNA extracted from either sample type. Source material: peripheral blood. This TCR was recovered from a woman aged 80 or over with active or convalescent COVID-19.

The sequenced DNA: TGCGCCAGCAGCTTGTATGAGCGGGGGGTCACCGGGGAGCTGTTTTTT. Translated, this gives CASSLYERGVTGELFF. The chain couples TRBV5-1 to TRBJ2-2, with TRBD2 identical over 9 junction bases. The germline V gene supplies CDR1 SGHRS and CDR2 YFSETQ. V loses 1 base at its end and J loses 4 bases; junction bases beyond the gene matches: 5. From the cysteine through the phenylalanine, the CDR3 covers 16 amino acids. The kept DNA is CDR3 alone, 48 bases in frame from the first base.